This TCR beta chain was recovered during a study of blood T cell repertoires in COVID-19 (dated by TCRdb to the early 2020s). With respect to the entire study: Samples from collaborators originated in the United States, Italy and Spain and spanned both the acute and convalescent phases of COVID-19. Deeply sampled blood TCRbeta repertoires from subjects exposed to, actively infected with, or recovered from COVID-19 were included in the dataset. Where HLA class I and class II types were available, the types were taken from metadata supplied by the sample provider, not from assay-based typing. The repertoires were made available in a free public database intended to serve as a resource for research on the immune response to SARS-CoV-2. Samples came from the ongoing ImmuneRACE study (first 160 participants) plus 1,254 subjects from 6 global collaborators. Nearly every sample came with metadata listing a de-identified subject ID, COVID-19 status, age in years and sex. The prospective study material was composed of cDNA or gDNA derived from T cells, B-cell-depleted T cells, or PBMCs.

The germline V gene (reference sequence) supplies CDR1 MNHEY and CDR2 SMNVEV. The CDR3 sequence holds 14 residues, the cysteine and phenylalanine included. The read is trimmed to its CDR3 DNA, 42 bases read in frame from base 1. V drops 7 bases and J drops 8 bases, leaving 15 bases in between. Collaborating institutions collected whole blood in K2EDTA tubes following their own protocols. For TCRbeta analysis, collaborator samples were shipped as frozen whole blood, as isolated PBMCs, or as DNA extracted from either sample type. TCRbeta CDR3 regions were amplified from genomic DNA by means of the immunoSEQ Assay, a bias-controlled multiplex PCR. The paper's processing steps were these. The number of nucleated cells in each sample was estimated by amplification of reference gene primers within the assay. To quantify the absolute abundance of each unique TCRbeta CDR3 rearrangement, sequence reads were collapsed and filtered. For each sample, productive Simpson clonality was calculated by taking the square root of Simpson's diversity index across productive rearrangements. The table was pulled from immuneACCESS by TCRdb, which kept in-frame rearrangements only. Such tables lose some clones; where checked, under half of the loss comes from unresolved V genes, and the rest has no known cause. The D gene and trimming were derived from the DNA, and the V and J assignments and clone size from that table. The table for this sample lists a few hundred thousand clones; roughly four fifths of them were counted only once. Of the sample, roughly 2.3% falls within the top ten clones.

Of note for this clone: No cognate antigen has been identified for it. No qualities accompany the bases; no much larger clone lies one base away.

What the authors observed across the whole study: Clinical and demographic metadata were provided uncurated, with the amount varying by source and participant.

The sequence joins TRBV27 to TRBJ1-6, with TRBD1 as a weak D call on 5 bases. The sample taken for sequencing was peripheral blood. This receptor was identified in a woman aged 60-75 years with acute or convalescent COVID-19. The sequenced DNA is TGTGCCAGCACCTCGTGGGGCGGGGATTCACCCCTCCACTTT. Translated, it reads CASTSWGGDSPLHF.